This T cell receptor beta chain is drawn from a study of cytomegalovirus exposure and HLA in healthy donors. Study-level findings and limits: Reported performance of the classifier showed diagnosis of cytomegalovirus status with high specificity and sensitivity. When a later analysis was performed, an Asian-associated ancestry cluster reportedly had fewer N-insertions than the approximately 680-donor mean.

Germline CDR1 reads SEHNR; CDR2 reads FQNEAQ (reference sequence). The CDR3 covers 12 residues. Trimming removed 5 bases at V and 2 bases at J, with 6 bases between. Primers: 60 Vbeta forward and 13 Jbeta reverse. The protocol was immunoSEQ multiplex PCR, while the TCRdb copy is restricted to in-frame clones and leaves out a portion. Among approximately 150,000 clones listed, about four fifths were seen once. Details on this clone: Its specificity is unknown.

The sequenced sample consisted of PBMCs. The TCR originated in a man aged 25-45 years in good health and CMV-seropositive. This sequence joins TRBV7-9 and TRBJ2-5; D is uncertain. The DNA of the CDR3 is TGTGCCAGCAGCATAATACAAGAGACCCAGTACTTC. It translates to CASSIIQETQYF.